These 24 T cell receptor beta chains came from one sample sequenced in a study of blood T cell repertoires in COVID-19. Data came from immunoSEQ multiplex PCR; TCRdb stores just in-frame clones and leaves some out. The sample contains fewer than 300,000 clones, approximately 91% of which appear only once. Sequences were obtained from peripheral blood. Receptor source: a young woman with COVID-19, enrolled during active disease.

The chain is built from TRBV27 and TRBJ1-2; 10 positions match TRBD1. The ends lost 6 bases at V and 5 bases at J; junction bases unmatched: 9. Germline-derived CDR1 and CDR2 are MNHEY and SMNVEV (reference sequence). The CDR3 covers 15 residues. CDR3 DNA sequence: TGTGCCAGCAGGGGGACAGGGGTAGCTTTTTATGGCTACACCTTC. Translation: CASRGTGVAFYGYTF.

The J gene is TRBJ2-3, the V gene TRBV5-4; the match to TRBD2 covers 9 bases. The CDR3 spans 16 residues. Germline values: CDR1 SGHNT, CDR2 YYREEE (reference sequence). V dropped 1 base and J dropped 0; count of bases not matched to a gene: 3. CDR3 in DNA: TGTGCCAGCAGCTTGCCAGCGGGAGGCAGCACAGATACGCAGTATTTT. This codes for CASSLPAGGSTDTQYF.

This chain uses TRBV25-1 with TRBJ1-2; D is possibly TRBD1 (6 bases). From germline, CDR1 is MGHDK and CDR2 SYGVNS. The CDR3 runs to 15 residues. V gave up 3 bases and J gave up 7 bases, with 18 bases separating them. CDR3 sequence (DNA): TGTGCCAGCAGTGAGGGCACAGGGAGTAGGGCTGGCTACACCTTC. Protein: CASSEGTGSRAGYTF.

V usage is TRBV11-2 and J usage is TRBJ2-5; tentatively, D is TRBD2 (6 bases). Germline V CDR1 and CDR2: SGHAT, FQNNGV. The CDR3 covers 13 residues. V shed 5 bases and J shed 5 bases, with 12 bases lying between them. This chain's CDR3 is CASSDSRGETQYF. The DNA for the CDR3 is TGTGCCAGCAGCGACTCGCGGGGTGAGACCCAGTACTTC.

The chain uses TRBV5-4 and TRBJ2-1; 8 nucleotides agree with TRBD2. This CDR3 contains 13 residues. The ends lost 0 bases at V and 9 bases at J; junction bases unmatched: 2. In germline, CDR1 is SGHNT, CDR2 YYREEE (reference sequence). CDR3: CASSLDGRAEQFF. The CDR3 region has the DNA TGTGCCAGCAGCTTGGACGGGAGGGCTGAGCAGTTCTTC.

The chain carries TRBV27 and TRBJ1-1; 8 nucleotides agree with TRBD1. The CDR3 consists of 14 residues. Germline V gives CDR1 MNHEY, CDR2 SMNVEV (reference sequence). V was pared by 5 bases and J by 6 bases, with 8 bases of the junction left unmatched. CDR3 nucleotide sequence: TGTGCCAGCAGTCCAGACAGGGGTGTTGCTGAAGCTTTCTTT. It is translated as CASSPDRGVAEAFF.

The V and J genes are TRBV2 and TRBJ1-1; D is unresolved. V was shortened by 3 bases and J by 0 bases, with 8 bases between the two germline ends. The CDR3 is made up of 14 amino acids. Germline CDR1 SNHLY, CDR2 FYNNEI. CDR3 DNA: TGTGCCAGCAGTGAGGAGGCTTTGAACACTGAAGCTTTCTTT. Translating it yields CASSEEALNTEAFF. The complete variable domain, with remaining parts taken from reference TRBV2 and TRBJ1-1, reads EPEVTQTPSHQVTQMGQEVILRCVPISNHLYFYWYRQILGQKVEFLVSFYNNEISEKSEIFDDQFSVERPDGSNFTLKIRSTKLEDSAMYFCASSEEALNTEAFFGQGTRLTVV.

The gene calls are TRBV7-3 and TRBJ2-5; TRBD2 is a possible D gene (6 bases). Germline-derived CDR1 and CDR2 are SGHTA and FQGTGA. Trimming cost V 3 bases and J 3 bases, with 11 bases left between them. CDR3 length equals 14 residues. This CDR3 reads CASSLTAGKETQYF. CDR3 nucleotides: TGTGCCAGCAGCTTGACAGCGGGTAAAGAGACCCAGTACTTC. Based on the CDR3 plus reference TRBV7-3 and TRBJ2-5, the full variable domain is GAGVSQTPSNKVTEKGKYVELRCDPISGHTALYWYRQSLGQGPEFLIYFQGTGAADDSGLPNDRFFAVRPEGSVSTLKIQRTERGDSAVYLCASSLTAGKETQYFGPGTRLLVL.

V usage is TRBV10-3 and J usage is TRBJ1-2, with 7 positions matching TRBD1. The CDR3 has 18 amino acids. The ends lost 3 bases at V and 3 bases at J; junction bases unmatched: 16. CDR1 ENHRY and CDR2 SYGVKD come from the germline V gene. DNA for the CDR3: TGTGCCATCAGTGATAGGGTGTCCGAGCCCGGGACAGACTATGGCTACACCTTC. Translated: CAISDRVSEPGTDYGYTF.

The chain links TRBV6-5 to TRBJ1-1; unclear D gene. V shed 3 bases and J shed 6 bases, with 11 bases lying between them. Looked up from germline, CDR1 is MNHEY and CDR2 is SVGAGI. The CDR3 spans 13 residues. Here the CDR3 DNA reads TGTGCCAGCAGTTATTATGCAGGATCTGAAGCTTTCTTT. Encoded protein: CASSYYAGSEAFF.

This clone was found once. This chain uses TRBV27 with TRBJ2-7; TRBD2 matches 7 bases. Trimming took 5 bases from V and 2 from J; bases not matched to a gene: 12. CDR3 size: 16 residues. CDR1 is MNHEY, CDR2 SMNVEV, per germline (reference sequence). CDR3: CASSPGGAGVPYEQYF. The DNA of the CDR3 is TGTGCCAGCAGTCCCGGAGGGGCGGGGGTCCCCTACGAGCAGTACTTC.

The CDR3 bases are TGTGCCAGTAGTATATGGGACAGGGGGCTTCGTCAGCCCCAGCATTTT. Its translation is CASSIWDRGLRQPQHF. The rearrangement joins TRBV19 to TRBJ1-5; 12 bases agree with TRBD1. This CDR3 has 16 amino acids. Per the germline V gene, CDR1 is LNHDA and CDR2 is SQIVND (reference sequence). V was clipped by 2 bases and J by 6 bases; unmatched bases: 5.

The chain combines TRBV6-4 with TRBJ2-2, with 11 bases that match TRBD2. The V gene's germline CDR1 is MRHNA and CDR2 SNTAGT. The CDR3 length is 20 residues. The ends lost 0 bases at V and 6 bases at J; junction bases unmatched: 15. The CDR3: CASSDSRSQTSGTRAGELFF. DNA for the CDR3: TGTGCCAGCAGTGACTCGAGAAGTCAGACTAGCGGGACCCGAGCCGGGGAGCTGTTTTTT.

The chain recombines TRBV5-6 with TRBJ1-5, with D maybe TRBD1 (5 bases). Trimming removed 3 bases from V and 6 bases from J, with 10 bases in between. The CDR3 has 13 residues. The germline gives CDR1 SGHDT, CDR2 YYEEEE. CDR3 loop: CASSSAGGQPQHF. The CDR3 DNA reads TGTGCCAGCAGCTCCGCGGGGGGTCAGCCCCAGCATTTT.

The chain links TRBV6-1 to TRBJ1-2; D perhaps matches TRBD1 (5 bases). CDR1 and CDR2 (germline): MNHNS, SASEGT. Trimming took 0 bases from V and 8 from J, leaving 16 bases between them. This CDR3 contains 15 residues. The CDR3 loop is CASSEAGGPWEGYTF. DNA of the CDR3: TGTGCCAGCAGTGAAGCCGGGGGACCCTGGGAGGGCTACACCTTC.

The CDR3 coding sequence is TGTGCCAGCAGCTTAGTGCGCGGCAGCCTCACAGATACGCAGTATTTT. Translation gives CASSLVRGSLTDTQYF. The chain couples TRBV11-1 to TRBJ2-3; no clear D. V shed 1 base and J shed 2 bases, with 13 bases lying between them. CDR3 length: 16 amino acids. The germline V gene has CDR1 SGHAT and CDR2 FQDESV (reference sequence).

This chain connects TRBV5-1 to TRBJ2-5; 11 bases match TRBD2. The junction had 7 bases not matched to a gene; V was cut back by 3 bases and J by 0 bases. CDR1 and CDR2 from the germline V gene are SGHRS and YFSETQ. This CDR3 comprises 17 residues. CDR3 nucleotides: TGCGCCAGCAGCTCGGCACTAGCGGGAGCGGACCAAGAGACCCAGTACTTC. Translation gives CASSSALAGADQETQYF.

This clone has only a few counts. The CDR3 here is CASSPNHRDKGACSNTGELFF. The DNA of the CDR3 is TGTGCCAGCAGCCCTAACCACCGGGACAAAGGGGCCTGTTCGAACACCGGGGAGCTGTTTTTT. The chain recombines TRBV7-3 with TRBJ2-2; the D gene is possibly TRBD1 (6 bases). Trimming took 5 bases from V and 0 from J, leaving 28 bases between them. This CDR3 spans 21 amino acids. The germline V gene encodes CDR1 SGHTA and CDR2 FQGTGA. Full variable domain (missing parts from reference TRBV7-3 and TRBJ2-2): GAGVSQTPSNKVTEKGKYVELRCDPISGHTALYWYRQSLGQGPEFLIYFQGTGAADDSGLPNDRFFAVRPEGSVSTLKIQRTERGDSAVYLCASSPNHRDKGACSNTGELFFGEGSRLTVL.

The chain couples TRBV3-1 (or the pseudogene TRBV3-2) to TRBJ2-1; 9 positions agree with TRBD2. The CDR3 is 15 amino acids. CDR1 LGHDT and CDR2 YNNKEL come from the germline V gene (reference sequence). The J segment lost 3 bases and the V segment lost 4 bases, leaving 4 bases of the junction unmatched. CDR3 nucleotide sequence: TGTGCCAGCAGCCTACCACTAGCGGGCTACAATGAGCAGTTCTTC. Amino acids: CASSLPLAGYNEQFF.

CDR3 protein: CASNLLAGGTDTQYF. CDR3 bases: TGTGCCAGCAATCTACTAGCGGGAGGCACAGATACGCAGTATTTT. The chain uses TRBV2 and TRBJ2-3; 11 bases map to TRBD2. V was pared by 7 bases and J by 1 base, with 4 bases of the junction left unmatched. The germline V gene encodes CDR1 SNHLY and CDR2 FYNNEI. This CDR3 comprises 15 residues.

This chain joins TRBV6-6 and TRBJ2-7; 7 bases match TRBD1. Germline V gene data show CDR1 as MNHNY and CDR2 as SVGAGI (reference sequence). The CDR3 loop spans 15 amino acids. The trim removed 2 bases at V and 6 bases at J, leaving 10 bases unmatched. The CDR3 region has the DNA TGTGCCAGCAGTTACCGCCAACGACAGGGATTCGAGCAGTACTTC. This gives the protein CASSYRQRQGFEQYF.

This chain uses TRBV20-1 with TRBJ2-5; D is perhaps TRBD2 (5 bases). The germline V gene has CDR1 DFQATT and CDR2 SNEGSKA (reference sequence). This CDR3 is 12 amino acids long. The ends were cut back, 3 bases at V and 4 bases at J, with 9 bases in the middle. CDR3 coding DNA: TGCAGTGCTAGTTCTAGCATAGAGACCCAGTACTTC. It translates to CSASSSIETQYF.

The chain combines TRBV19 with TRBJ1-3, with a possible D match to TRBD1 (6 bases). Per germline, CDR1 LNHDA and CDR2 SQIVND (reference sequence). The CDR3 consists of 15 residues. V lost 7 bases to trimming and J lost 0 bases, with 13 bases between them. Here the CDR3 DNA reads TGTGCCAGTACGAGACAGGCCACCTCTGGAAACACCATATATTTT. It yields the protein CASTRQATSGNTIYF.

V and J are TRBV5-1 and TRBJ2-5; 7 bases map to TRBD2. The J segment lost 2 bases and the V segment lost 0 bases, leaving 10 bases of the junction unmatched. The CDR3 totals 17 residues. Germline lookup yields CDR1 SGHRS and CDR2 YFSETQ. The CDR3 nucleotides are TGCGCCAGCAGCTTGGGACCGCTACTAGCGACACAAGAGACCCAGTACTTC. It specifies CASSLGPLLATQETQYF.